This is a list of T cell receptor beta chains from one sample in a study of blood T cell repertoires in COVID-19. Only in-frame clones appear in the TCRdb table, and some are missing; sequencing was by immunoSEQ multiplex PCR. The data hold around 300,000 clones, with 80% to 90% observed a single time. Sequences were obtained from peripheral blood. The receptors here all came from a man aged 25 to 45 with active or convalescent COVID-19. CDR3s include the opening cysteine and the closing phenylalanine or tryptophan. The D gene is left open where the match is weak. Size tells how often a clone was seen (once, few, many) or the class of an expanded clone, and some rows leave it out.

d_gene: TRBD2
v_gene: TRBV18
j_gene: TRBJ2-1
abundance: NA
CDR3nt: TGTGCCAGCTCACCACCAAACGGACGGGAGGGCAATGAGCAGTTCTTC
CDR3aa: CASSPPNGREGNEQFF

d_gene: NA
v_gene: TRBV19
j_gene: TRBJ2-2
abundance: NA
CDR3nt: TGTGCCAGTAGTAGGCCTCTAGCGCTGAACACCGGGGAGCTGTTTTTT
CDR3aa: CASSRPLALNTGELFF

d_gene: NA
v_gene: TRBV19
j_gene: TRBJ1-5
abundance: NA
CDR3nt: TGTGCCACCCGAGTTAGTGAGTTTGAGCTGCCCCAGCATTTT
CDR3aa: CATRVSEFELPQHF

d_gene: TRBD2
v_gene: TRBV3-1/TRBV3-2
j_gene: TRBJ2-6
abundance: many
CDR3nt: TGTGCCAGCAGCCAAACCTTTGGGACTAGAGAAGGGGCCAACGTCCTGACTTTC
CDR3aa: CASSQTFGTREGANVLTF

d_gene: TRBD1
v_gene: TRBV7-9
j_gene: TRBJ1-4
abundance: NA
CDR3nt: TGTGCCAGCAGCCCCCGCCGGGACAGGTCTAATGAAAAACTGTTTTTT
CDR3aa: CASSPRRDRSNEKLFF

d_gene: TRBD1
v_gene: TRBV11-2
j_gene: TRBJ1-6
abundance: NA
CDR3nt: TGTGCCAGCAGGCTCGCCTACAGGGGAATGAATTCACCCCTCCACTTT
CDR3aa: CASRLAYRGMNSPLHF

d_gene: NA
v_gene: TRBV2
j_gene: TRBJ1-1
abundance: NA
CDR3nt: TGTGCCAGCAGTGGGTCGGGCTTGATAAGCGGTCGAGCTTTCTTT
CDR3aa: CASSGSGLISGRAFF

d_gene: TRBD1
v_gene: TRBV7-2
j_gene: TRBJ1-5
abundance: NA
CDR3nt: TGTGCCAGCAGCTTAGAACAGGGGGTCCAGCCCCAGCATTTT
CDR3aa: CASSLEQGVQPQHF

d_gene: TRBD2
v_gene: TRBV3-1/TRBV3-2
j_gene: TRBJ2-1
abundance: NA
CDR3nt: TGTGCCAGCAGCCATACTTTTGGACTAGCGAGCCACAATGAGCAGTTCTTC
CDR3aa: CASSHTFGLASHNEQFF

d_gene: NA
v_gene: TRBV9
j_gene: TRBJ2-7
abundance: NA
CDR3nt: TGTGCCAGCAGCGGGTGGGGACTTTCGGGCGAGCAGTACTTC
CDR3aa: CASSGWGLSGEQYF

d_gene: TRBD1
v_gene: TRBV12-3/TRBV12-4
j_gene: TRBJ1-1
abundance: NA
CDR3nt: TGTGCCAGCGAACAGGGGAGGACGACTGAAGCTTTCTTT
CDR3aa: CASEQGRTTEAFF

d_gene: TRBD1
v_gene: TRBV24-1
j_gene: TRBJ1-1
abundance: NA
CDR3nt: TGTGCCACCAGTGCCCGGACAGGGGGCTGGGGAGAAGCTTTCTTT
CDR3aa: CATSARTGGWGEAFF

d_gene: NA
v_gene: TRBV5-4
j_gene: TRBJ2-1
abundance: NA
CDR3nt: TGTGCCAGCAGCCCGCTAGGATCCTACAATGAGCAGTTCTTC
CDR3aa: CASSPLGSYNEQFF

d_gene: TRBD1
v_gene: TRBV28
j_gene: TRBJ1-2
abundance: NA
CDR3nt: TGTGCCAGCAGTTACGGACAGGATGGCTACACCTTC
CDR3aa: CASSYGQDGYTF

d_gene: TRBD1
v_gene: TRBV11-2
j_gene: TRBJ1-2
abundance: NA
CDR3nt: TGTGCCAGCAGCCCACCAGGGGGCGGCTATGGCTACACCTTC
CDR3aa: CASSPPGGGYGYTF

d_gene: TRBD2
v_gene: TRBV27
j_gene: TRBJ2-1
abundance: few
CDR3nt: TGTGCCAGCAGCTTCGGCGGGAGCAATGAGCTGTTCTTC
CDR3aa: CASSFGGSNELFF

d_gene: NA
v_gene: TRBV11-2
j_gene: TRBJ1-2
abundance: NA
CDR3nt: TGTGCCAGCAGCTCTCAATACCGGGTCCAGGGGCACTACACCTTC
CDR3aa: CASSSQYRVQGHYTF

d_gene: NA
v_gene: TRBV5-5
j_gene: TRBJ1-5
abundance: NA
CDR3nt: TGTGCCAGCGCCGTAAAGGCAGGGGATCAGCCCCAGCATTTT
CDR3aa: CASAVKAGDQPQHF

d_gene: NA
v_gene: TRBV27
j_gene: TRBJ2-1
abundance: few
CDR3nt: TGTGCCAGCAGTGCCGGACTGGGCGATGAGCAGTTCTTC
CDR3aa: CASSAGLGDEQFF

d_gene: NA
v_gene: TRBV7-9
j_gene: TRBJ2-7
abundance: NA
CDR3nt: TGTGCCAGCAGCTCAGTAGCGTATACCTACGAGCAGTACTTC
CDR3aa: CASSSVAYTYEQYF

d_gene: NA
v_gene: TRBV3-1/TRBV3-2
j_gene: TRBJ2-2
abundance: few
CDR3nt: TGTGCCAGCAGCCAAGACGTTGCTATTCCGAACACCGGGGAGCTGTTTTTT
CDR3aa: CASSQDVAIPNTGELFF

d_gene: TRBD1
v_gene: TRBV19
j_gene: TRBJ1-2
abundance: once
CDR3nt: TGTGCCAGCAGGACAGGGGACGGCTACACCTTC
CDR3aa: CASRTGDGYTF

d_gene: NA
v_gene: TRBV30
j_gene: TRBJ1-6
abundance: NA
CDR3nt: TGTGCCTGGAACCACAGGGACCGTCCCCTCCACTTT
CDR3aa: CAWNHRDRPLHF

d_gene: NA
v_gene: TRBV11-2
j_gene: TRBJ2-5
abundance: once
CDR3nt: TGTGCCAGCAGCTCCGAACGGGAGACCCAGTACTTC
CDR3aa: CASSSERETQYF

d_gene: NA
v_gene: TRBV10-3
j_gene: TRBJ2-7
abundance: NA
CDR3nt: TGTGCCACCCTAGGGGACTCCTACGAGCAGTACTTC
CDR3aa: CATLGDSYEQYF

d_gene: NA
v_gene: TRBV4-1
j_gene: TRBJ1-3
abundance: NA
CDR3nt: TGCGCCAGCAGCCTCCGACTCATCTCTGGAAACACCATATATTTT
CDR3aa: CASSLRLISGNTIYF

d_gene: TRBD1
v_gene: TRBV9
j_gene: TRBJ2-7
abundance: NA
CDR3nt: TGTGCCAGCAGCGACTCGACAGGGTCAGTCGAGCAGTACTTC
CDR3aa: CASSDSTGSVEQYF

d_gene: NA
v_gene: TRBV25-1
j_gene: TRBJ2-7
abundance: once
CDR3nt: TGTGCCAGCAGTGAGGGAGGACCCTACGAGCAGTACTTC
CDR3aa: CASSEGGPYEQYF

d_gene: TRBD1
v_gene: TRBV18
j_gene: TRBJ1-6
abundance: NA
CDR3nt: TGTGCCAGCCCCCGGGACAGGGGTAACAATTCACCCCTCCACTTT
CDR3aa: CASPRDRGNNSPLHF

d_gene: NA
v_gene: TRBV4-1
j_gene: TRBJ1-4
abundance: NA
CDR3nt: TGCGCCACCCGGGGTTTGGGAGAAGAAAAACTGTTTTTT
CDR3aa: CATRGLGEEKLFF

d_gene: TRBD1
v_gene: TRBV4-1
j_gene: TRBJ2-7
abundance: NA
CDR3nt: TGCGCCAGCAGCCGCAGGGACCCTGGGACAGGGGAATACGAGCAGTACTTC
CDR3aa: CASSRRDPGTGEYEQYF

d_gene: NA
v_gene: TRBV7-9
j_gene: TRBJ1-2
abundance: NA
CDR3nt: TGTGCCAGCAGTTCTAGGGGGAACTATGGCTACACCTTC
CDR3aa: CASSSRGNYGYTF